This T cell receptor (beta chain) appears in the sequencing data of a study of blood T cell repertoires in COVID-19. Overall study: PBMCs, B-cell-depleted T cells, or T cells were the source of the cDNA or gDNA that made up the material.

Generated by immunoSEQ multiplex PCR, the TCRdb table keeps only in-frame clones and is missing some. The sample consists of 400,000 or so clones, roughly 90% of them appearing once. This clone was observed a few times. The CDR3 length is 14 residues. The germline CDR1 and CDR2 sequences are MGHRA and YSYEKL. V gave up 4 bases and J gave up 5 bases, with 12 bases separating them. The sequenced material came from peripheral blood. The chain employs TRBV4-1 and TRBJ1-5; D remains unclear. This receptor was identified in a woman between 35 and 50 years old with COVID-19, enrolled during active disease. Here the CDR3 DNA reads TGCGCCAGCAGCCCGCTGACCGAGGATCAGCCCCAGCATTTT. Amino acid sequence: CASSPLTEDQPQHF.